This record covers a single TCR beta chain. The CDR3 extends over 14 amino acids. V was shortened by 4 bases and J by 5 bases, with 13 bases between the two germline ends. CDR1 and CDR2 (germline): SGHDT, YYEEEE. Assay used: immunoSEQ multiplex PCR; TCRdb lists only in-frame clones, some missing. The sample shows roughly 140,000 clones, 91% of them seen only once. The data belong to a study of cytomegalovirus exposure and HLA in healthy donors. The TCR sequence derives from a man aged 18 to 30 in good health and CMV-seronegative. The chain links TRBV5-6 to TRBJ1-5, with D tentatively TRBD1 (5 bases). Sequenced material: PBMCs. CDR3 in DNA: TGTGCCAGCAGCCTTATGACAGACGATCAGCCCCAGCATTTT. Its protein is CASSLMTDDQPQHF.